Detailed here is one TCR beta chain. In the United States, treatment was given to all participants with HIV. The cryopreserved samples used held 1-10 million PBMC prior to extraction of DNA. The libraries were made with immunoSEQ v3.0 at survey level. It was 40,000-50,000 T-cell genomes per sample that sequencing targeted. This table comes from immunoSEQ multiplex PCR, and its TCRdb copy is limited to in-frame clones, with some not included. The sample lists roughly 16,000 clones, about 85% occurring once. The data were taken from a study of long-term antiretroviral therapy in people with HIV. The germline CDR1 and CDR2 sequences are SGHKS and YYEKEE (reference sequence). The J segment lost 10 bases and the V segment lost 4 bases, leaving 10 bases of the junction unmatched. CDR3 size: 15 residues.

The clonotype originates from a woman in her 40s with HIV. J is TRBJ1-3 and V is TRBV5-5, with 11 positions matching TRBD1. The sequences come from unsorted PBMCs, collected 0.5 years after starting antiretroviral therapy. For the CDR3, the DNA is TGTGCCAGCAGCCCCCGCCGGGACAGGGGGTTGACCATATATTTT. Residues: CASSPRRDRGLTIYF.